The clone carrying this T cell receptor beta chain has a handful of counts. Its matching antigen is unknown. This sample is drawn from a study of cytomegalovirus exposure and HLA in healthy donors. Study as a whole: The study's early data release held tens of millions of unique TCRs from HLA-typed donors. Findings and limits, study-wide: What was likely a sequencing artifact was a cluster of highly shared sequence variants. TCR association rates varied by HLA locus in a later analysis, with DRB1 highest and HLA-C lowest. A missense DCLRE1C variant was associated with V- and J-gene trimming of TCR beta chains in a later analysis, and an independent cohort replicated the association.

The germline V gene has CDR1 SGHNT and CDR2 YYREEE (reference sequence). The CDR3 contains 15 residues. V gave up 4 bases and J gave up 5 bases; unmatched junction bases: 4. PCR amplification relied on 60 Vbeta primers (plus 13 Jbeta primers). The data were produced by immunoSEQ multiplex PCR, yet TCRdb's version contains in-frame clones alone and is incomplete. The sample shows approximately 120,000 clones, less than 70% of them seen only once. The V call is TRBV5-4, the J call TRBJ2-1; TRBD2 agrees at 12 bases. The TCR was taken from a woman in her sixties or seventies in good health and CMV-seropositive. The sample taken for sequencing was PBMCs. As DNA, the CDR3 is TGTGCCAGCAGCCCAACTAGCGGGGGGAACAATGAGCAGTTCTTC. It specifies CASSPTSGGNNEQFF.